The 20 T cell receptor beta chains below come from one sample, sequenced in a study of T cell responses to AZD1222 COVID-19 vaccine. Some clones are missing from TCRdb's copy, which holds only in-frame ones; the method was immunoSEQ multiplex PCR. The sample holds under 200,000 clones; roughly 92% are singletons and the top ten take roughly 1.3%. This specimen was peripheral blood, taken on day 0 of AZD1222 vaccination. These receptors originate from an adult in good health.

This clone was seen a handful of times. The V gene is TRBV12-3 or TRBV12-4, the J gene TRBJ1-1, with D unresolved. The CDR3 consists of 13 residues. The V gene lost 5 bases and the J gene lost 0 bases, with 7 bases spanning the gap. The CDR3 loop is CASSTQVNTEAFF. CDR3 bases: TGTGCCAGCAGTACCCAAGTGAACACTGAAGCTTTCTTT.

The CDR3 here is CASSEDSDEQFF. CDR3 DNA: TGTGCCAGCAGCGAAGATAGCGATGAGCAGTTCTTC. The chain joins TRBV9 to TRBJ2-1; the D gene is possibly TRBD2 (5 bases). CDR3 length: 12 amino acids. Looked up from germline, CDR1 is SGDLS and CDR2 is YYNGEE. With 3 bases removed from V and 8 bases from J, the gap between germline ends came to 9 bases.

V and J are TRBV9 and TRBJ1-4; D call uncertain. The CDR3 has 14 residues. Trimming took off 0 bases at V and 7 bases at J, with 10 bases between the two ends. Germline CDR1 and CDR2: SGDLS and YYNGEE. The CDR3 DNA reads TGTGCCAGCAGCGTAGCGTCAGATAGTGAAAAACTGTTTTTT. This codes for CASSVASDSEKLFF.

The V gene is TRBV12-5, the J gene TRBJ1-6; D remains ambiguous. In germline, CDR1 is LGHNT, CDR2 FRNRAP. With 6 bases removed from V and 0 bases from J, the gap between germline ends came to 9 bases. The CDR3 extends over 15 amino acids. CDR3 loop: CASGLKSSYNSPLHF. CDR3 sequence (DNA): TGTGCTAGTGGCTTAAAGAGCTCCTATAATTCACCCCTCCACTTT.

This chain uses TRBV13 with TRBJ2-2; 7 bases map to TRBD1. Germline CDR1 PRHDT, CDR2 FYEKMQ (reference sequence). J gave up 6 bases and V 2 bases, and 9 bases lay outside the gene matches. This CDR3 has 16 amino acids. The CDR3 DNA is TGTGCCAGCAGCTTACGAGGACAGGTTGGACCCGGGGAGCTGTTTTTT. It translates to CASSLRGQVGPGELFF.

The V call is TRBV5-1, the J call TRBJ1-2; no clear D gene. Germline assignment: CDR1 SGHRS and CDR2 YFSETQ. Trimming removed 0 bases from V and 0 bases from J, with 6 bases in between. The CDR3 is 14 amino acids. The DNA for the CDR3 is TGCGCCAGCAGCTTGGTGGCCGCTAACTATGGCTACACCTTC. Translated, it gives CASSLVAANYGYTF.

The CDR3 here is CSASQDRADTEAFF. DNA of the CDR3: TGCAGTGCCAGTCAGGACAGGGCGGACACTGAAGCTTTCTTT. The chain carries TRBV20-1 and TRBJ1-1, with 8 bases aligning to TRBD1. The CDR3 extends over 14 amino acids. Germline V gives CDR1 DFQATT, CDR2 SNEGSKA (reference sequence). J was trimmed by 3 bases and V by 6 bases; bases with no gene match: 9.

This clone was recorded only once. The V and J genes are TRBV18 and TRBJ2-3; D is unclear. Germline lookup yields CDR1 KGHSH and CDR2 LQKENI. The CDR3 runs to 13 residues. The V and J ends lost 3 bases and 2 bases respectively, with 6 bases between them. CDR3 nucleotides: TGTGCCAGCTCACCCTCCAACACAGATACGCAGTATTTT. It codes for CASSPSNTDTQYF.

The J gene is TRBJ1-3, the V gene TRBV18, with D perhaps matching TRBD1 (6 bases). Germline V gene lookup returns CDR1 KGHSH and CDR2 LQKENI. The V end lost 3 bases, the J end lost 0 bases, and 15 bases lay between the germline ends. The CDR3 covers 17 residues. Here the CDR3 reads CASSPRQALSSGNTIYF. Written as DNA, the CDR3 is TGTGCCAGCTCACCGAGACAGGCGCTCTCCTCTGGAAACACCATATATTTT.

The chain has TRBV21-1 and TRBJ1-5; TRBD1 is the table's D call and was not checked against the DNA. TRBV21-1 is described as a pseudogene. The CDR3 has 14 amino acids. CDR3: CASTNGGRRRPQHF. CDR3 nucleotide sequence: TGTGCCAGCACGAATGGGGGCAGGCGTCGGCCCCAGCATTTT.

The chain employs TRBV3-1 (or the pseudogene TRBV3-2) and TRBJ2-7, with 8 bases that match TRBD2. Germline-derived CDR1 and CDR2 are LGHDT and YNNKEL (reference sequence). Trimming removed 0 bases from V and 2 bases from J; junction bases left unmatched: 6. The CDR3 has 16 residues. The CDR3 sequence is CASSQDYPGGPYEQYF. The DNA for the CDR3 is TGTGCCAGCAGCCAAGATTATCCGGGGGGGCCCTACGAGCAGTACTTC.

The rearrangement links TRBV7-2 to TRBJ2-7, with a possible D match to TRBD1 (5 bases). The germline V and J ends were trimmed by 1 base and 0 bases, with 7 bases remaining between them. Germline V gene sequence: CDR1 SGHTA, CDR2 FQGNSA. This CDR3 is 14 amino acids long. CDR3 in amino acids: CASSLGTYSYEQYF. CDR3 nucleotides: TGTGCCAGCAGCTTAGGGACATACTCCTACGAGCAGTACTTC.

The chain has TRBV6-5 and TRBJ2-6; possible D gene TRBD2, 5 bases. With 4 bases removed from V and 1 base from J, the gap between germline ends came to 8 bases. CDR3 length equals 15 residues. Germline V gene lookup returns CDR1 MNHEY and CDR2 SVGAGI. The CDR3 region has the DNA TGTGCCAGCAGTTCCTCGGGGTCTGGGGCCAACGTCCTGACTTTC. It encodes CASSSSGSGANVLTF.

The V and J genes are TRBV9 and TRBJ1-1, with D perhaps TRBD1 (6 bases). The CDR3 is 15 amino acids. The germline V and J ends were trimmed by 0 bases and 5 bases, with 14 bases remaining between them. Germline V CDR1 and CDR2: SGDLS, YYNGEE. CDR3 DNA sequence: TGTGCCAGCAGCGTAGTTTTAGGGGGTTGGACTGAAGCTTTCTTT. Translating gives CASSVVLGGWTEAFF.

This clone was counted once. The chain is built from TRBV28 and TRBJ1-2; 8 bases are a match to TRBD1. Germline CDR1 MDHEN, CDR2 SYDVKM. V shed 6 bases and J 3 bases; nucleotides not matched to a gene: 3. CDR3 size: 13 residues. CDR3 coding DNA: TGTGCCAGCAGCTCGGGACAGGACTATGGCTACACCTTC. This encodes CASSSGQDYGYTF.

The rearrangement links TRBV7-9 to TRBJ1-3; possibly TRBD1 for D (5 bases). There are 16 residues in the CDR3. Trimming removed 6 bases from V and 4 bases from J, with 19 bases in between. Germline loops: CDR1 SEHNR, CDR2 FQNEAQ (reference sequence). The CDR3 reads CASRLSAGGTGNTIYF. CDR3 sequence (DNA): TGTGCCAGCAGACTATCCGCGGGGGGTACCGGAAACACCATATATTTT.

CDR3 nucleotide sequence: TGTGCCAGCAGTTACTCGAGGGAAAGGAGAAACACCATATATTTT. Residues: CASSYSRERRNTIYF. The V and J genes are TRBV6-5 and TRBJ1-3, with no clear D. Germline CDR1 MNHEY, CDR2 SVGAGI. The CDR3 totals 15 residues. The V end was cut by 0 bases, the J end by 5 bases, with 11 bases between.

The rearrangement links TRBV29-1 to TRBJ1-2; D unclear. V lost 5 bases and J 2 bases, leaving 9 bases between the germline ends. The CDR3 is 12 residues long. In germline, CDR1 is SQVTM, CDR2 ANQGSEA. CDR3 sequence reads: CSVPISNYGYTF. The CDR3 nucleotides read TGCAGCGTTCCGATTTCGAACTATGGCTACACCTTC.

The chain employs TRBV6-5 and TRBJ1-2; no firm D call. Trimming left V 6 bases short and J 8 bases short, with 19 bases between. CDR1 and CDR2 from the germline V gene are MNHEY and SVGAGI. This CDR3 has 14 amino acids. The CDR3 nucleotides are TGTGCCAGCAGCCCCGTGGGAGGGAGTAGGGGCTACACCTTC. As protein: CASSPVGGSRGYTF.

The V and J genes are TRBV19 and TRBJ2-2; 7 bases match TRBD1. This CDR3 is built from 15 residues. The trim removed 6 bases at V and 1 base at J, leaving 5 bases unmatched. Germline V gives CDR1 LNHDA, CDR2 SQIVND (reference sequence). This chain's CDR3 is CASSPRQGNTGELFF. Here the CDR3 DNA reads TGTGCCAGTAGCCCGAGACAGGGGAACACCGGGGAGCTGTTTTTT.